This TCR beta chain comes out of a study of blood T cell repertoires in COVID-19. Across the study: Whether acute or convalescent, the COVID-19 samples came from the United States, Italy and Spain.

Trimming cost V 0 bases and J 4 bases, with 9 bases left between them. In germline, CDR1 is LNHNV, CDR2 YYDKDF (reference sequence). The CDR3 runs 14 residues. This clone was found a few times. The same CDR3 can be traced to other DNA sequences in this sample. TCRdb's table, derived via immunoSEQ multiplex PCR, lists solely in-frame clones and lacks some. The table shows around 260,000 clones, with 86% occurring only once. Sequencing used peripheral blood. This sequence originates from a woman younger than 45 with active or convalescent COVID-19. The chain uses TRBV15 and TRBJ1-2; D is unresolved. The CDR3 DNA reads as TGTGCCACCAGCAGAGATTCGGGTGGCTATGGCTACACCTTC. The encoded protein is CATSRDSGGYGYTF.